These 4 T cell receptor beta chains share one sample of origin, sequenced in a study of OX40 agonist ivuxolimab in advanced cancers. Sequencing used immunoSEQ multiplex PCR; TCRdb keeps in-frame clones, though not all of them. This sample carries about 54,000 clones, around 80% of them seen once, and the ten largest clones take 4.4%. Source: CD4+ or CD8+ T cells sorted from blood, taken in a trial of the OX40 agonist ivuxolimab. These receptors were obtained from an adult with an advanced solid tumor such as melanoma, head and neck, liver or kidney cancer.

The rearrangement joins TRBV5-4 to TRBJ2-7; 10 positions match TRBD2. V trimming: 3 bases; J trimming: 3 bases; junction bases outside the gene matches: 3. The CDR3 sequence is 14 residues long. Germline V lookup: CDR1 SGHNT, CDR2 YYREEE (reference sequence). In nucleotides, the CDR3 is TGTGCCAGCAGCTGGACTAGCGGTAACTACGAGCAGTACTTC. Its translation is CASSWTSGNYEQYF.

V gene TRBV5-6 combines with J gene TRBJ1-2, with D unclear. There are 15 residues in the CDR3. From germline, CDR1 is SGHDT and CDR2 YYEEEE. V was pared by 4 bases and J by 2 bases, with 15 bases between. The CDR3 DNA sequence: TGTGCCAGCAGCCCGAGAGGACGGCAGAACTATGGCTACACCTTC. Translated: CASSPRGRQNYGYTF.

The J gene is TRBJ1-2, the V gene TRBV25-1, with a possible D match to TRBD1 (5 bases). The CDR3 covers 15 residues. Trimming pared 6 bases from V and 0 bases from J, leaving 14 bases between. Per the germline V gene, CDR1 is MGHDK and CDR2 is SYGVNS. The CDR3 bases are TGTGCCAGCAGCCCCGCAACAGGAGCTAACTATGGCTACACCTTC. Translated, it gives CASSPATGANYGYTF.

The chain joins TRBV5-5 to TRBJ2-3, with 8 bases identical to TRBD1. The germline gives CDR1 SGHKS, CDR2 YYEKEE (reference sequence). J was trimmed by 5 bases and V by 3 bases; bases with no gene match: 11. CDR3 length: 16 amino acids. The CDR3 nucleotides read TGTGCCAGCAGCTCCCTAGACAGGGGAGGTGGAGATACGCAGTATTTT. Protein sequence: CASSSLDRGGGDTQYF.